The 25 T cell receptor beta chains listed next were all sequenced from one sample in a study of CD8 T cells in ankylosing spondylitis. Points from the study as a whole: Roughly eight highly homologous variants made up a TCR beta motif that seemed to typify ankylosing spondylitis blood.

For these receptors, no antigen is known. In TCRdb, the 5' RACE reads were re-called with MiXCR into one record per CDR3 protein. Of fewer than 750,000 distinct CDR3 sequences in the sample, about 20% are singletons; the top ten hold roughly a fifth. Material for sequencing was blood, either unsorted or a sorted T cell fraction (not recorded which). Receptor source: a male donor with ankylosing spondylitis.

This clonotype has just a few counts. The V and J genes are TRBV20-1 and TRBJ2-7; D call uncertain. The CDR3 consists of 14 residues. The ends were cut back, 1 base at V and 2 bases at J, with 12 bases in the middle. Germline assignment: CDR1 DFQATT and CDR2 SNEGSKA (reference sequence). CDR3 in amino acids: CSARAETPTYEQYF. CDR3 nucleotides: TGCAGTGCTAGAGCCGAGACACCAACCTACGAGCAGTACTTC.

This clonotype was detected a few times. The CDR3 spells CSARQDSEKLFF. The DNA of the CDR3 is TGCAGTGCTAGACAGGACTCGGAAAAACTGTTTTTT. This chain joins TRBV20-1 and TRBJ1-4, with D unresolved. The CDR3 sequence is 12 residues long. The V end lost 2 bases, the J end lost 8 bases, and 9 bases lay between the germline ends. Germline V lookup: CDR1 DFQATT, CDR2 SNEGSKA (reference sequence).

In its sample, this clonotype was seen a few times. The junction departs from germline at one end; a sequencing error may be responsible. The chain has TRBV2 and TRBJ1-2, with D hard to call. CDR3 length equals 13 residues. Germline CDR1 SNHLY, CDR2 FYNNEI. As DNA, the CDR3 is TGTGCCAGCAGCGAAGCACAACTCTATGGCTACACCTTC. It codes for CASSEAQLYGYTF.

The V gene is TRBV4-2, the J gene TRBJ1-3; no firm D call. Trimming left V 0 bases short and J 0 bases short, with 6 bases between. The germline V gene encodes CDR1 LGHNA and CDR2 YNFKEQ. The CDR3 has 15 amino acids. DNA for the CDR3: TGTGCCAGCAGCCAAGACACAGTCTCTGGAAACACCATATATTTT. Translated: CASSQDTVSGNTIYF.

V and J are TRBV14 and TRBJ2-2, with D possibly being TRBD2 (6 bases). Looked up from germline, CDR1 is SGHDN and CDR2 is FVKESK. The CDR3 is 15 amino acids. V dropped 6 bases and J dropped 1 base, with 12 bases sitting between them. The CDR3 nucleotides are TGTGCCAGCAGTCGCTTTAGCGGGAACACCGGGGAGCTGTTTTTT. This encodes CASSRFSGNTGELFF.

In its sample, this clonotype was seen a few times. The genes are TRBV5-6 and TRBJ2-7; unclear D gene. Germline V gives CDR1 SGHDT, CDR2 YYEEEE. The CDR3 is 11 amino acids. Trimming pared 3 bases from V and 5 bases from J, leaving 6 bases between. The CDR3 reads CASSWRNEQYF. DNA of the CDR3: TGTGCCAGCAGCTGGCGAAACGAGCAGTACTTC.

V is TRBV12-3 or TRBV12-4 and J is TRBJ1-2, with D hard to call. The CDR3 length is 13 residues. V lost 8 bases and J lost 2, with 12 bases in between. The CDR3 loop is CASQRGTNYGYTF. The CDR3, as DNA: TGTGCCAGCCAACGGGGAACAAACTATGGCTACACCTTC.

This clonotype was observed a few times. V is TRBV4-3 and J is TRBJ2-3; 10 bases align to TRBD2. J gave up 6 bases and V 4 bases, and 7 bases lay outside the gene matches. CDR1 and CDR2 (germline): LGHNA, YSLEER. This CDR3 contains 15 residues. This CDR3 reads CASSPTSGIRDTQYF. DNA of the CDR3: TGCGCCAGCAGCCCAACTAGCGGGATAAGGGATACGCAGTATTTT.

This clonotype was picked up a small number of times. V usage is TRBV5-1 and J usage is TRBJ2-3; D gene ambiguous. Germline V gene sequence: CDR1 SGHRS, CDR2 YFSETQ. This CDR3 is built from 12 residues. The V end was cut by 4 bases, the J end by 6 bases, with 9 bases between. CDR3 DNA sequence: TGCGCCAGCAGCACGACGGCCGATACGCAGTATTTT. Protein: CASSTTADTQYF.

This clonotype appeared a few times. This rearrangement joins TRBV6-5 to TRBJ2-7; unclear D gene. Trimming removed 0 bases at V and 3 bases at J, with 12 bases between. This CDR3 has 15 amino acids. The germline V gene has CDR1 MNHEY and CDR2 SVGAGI. DNA of the CDR3: TGTGCCAGCAGTTACTCAGGCAGAAAGATCTACGAGCAGTACTTC. It specifies CASSYSGRKIYEQYF.

The chain combines TRBV9 with TRBJ2-2; D possibly matches TRBD1 or TRBD2 (5 bases each). The CDR3 is 15 amino acids. Trimming cost V 5 bases and J 6 bases, with 17 bases left between them. Looked up from germline, CDR1 is SGDLS and CDR2 is YYNGEE. This chain's CDR3 is CASRAGDGAAGELFF. The CDR3 nucleotides read TGTGCCAGCAGGGCCGGGGATGGGGCCGCCGGGGAGCTGTTTTTT.

A few counts support this clonotype. The chain links TRBV6-1 to TRBJ1-1; 8 bases agree with TRBD1. J gave up 5 bases and V 6 bases, and 8 bases lay outside the gene matches. The CDR3 has 14 residues. Germline V lookup: CDR1 MNHNS, CDR2 SASEGT. The CDR3 sequence: CASRPGQGRTEAFF. CDR3 DNA sequence: TGTGCCAGCAGACCCGGACAGGGAAGGACTGAAGCTTTCTTT.

This clonotype was recorded a few times. The chain uses TRBV10-2 and TRBJ1-1; D call uncertain. Germline CDR1 reads WSHSY; CDR2 reads SAAADI. This CDR3 has 13 amino acids. V was cut by 3 bases and J by 1 base, with 6 bases left in between. CDR3 bases: TGCGCCAGCAGTGAAAGCCCGAACACTGAAGCTTTCTTT. Translation: CASSESPNTEAFF.

The table lists this clonotype with a few counts. V is TRBV10-2 and J is TRBJ1-5; 8 bases align to TRBD1. Germline loops: CDR1 WSHSY, CDR2 SAAADI. The CDR3 contains 15 residues. The V and J ends lost 2 bases and 7 bases, in that order; junction bases with no gene match: 7. CDR3 sequence: CASSEGQGAGQPQHF. CDR3 sequence (DNA): TGCGCCAGCAGTGAGGGTCAGGGGGCAGGGCAGCCCCAGCATTTT.

This chain uses TRBV4-2 with TRBJ2-2; TRBD2 matches 10 bases. Germline values: CDR1 LGHNA, CDR2 YNFKEQ. After removal of 4 bases from V and 2 bases from J, the junction contained 10 bases not matched to a gene. The CDR3 is made up of 18 amino acids. CDR3 sequence (DNA): TGTGCCAGCAGCCCATTCCCCGGGACTAGCGAAAACACCGGGGAGCTGTTTTTT. It codes for CASSPFPGTSENTGELFF.

The sample holds many counts of this clonotype. The gene calls are TRBV24-1 and TRBJ2-5; D tentatively reads TRBD1 or TRBD2 (5 bases each). V lost 3 bases to trimming and J lost 5 bases, with 18 bases between them. The CDR3 spans 16 residues. CDR1 KGHDR and CDR2 SFDVKD come from the germline V gene. The DNA of the CDR3 is TGTGCCACCAGTGATCCTGGGGACCCACCAGCCGAGACCCAGTACTTC. Translated: CATSDPGDPPAETQYF.

This clonotype occurred many times. The gene calls are TRBV29-1 and TRBJ2-1; 7 bases fit TRBD1. The CDR3 spans 15 residues. Trimming at V came to 1 base and at J to 7 bases, leaving 10 bases not matched to a gene. The germline CDR1 and CDR2 sequences are SQVTM and ANQGSEA. CDR3 in DNA: TGCAGCGTTGAAGTTATGCCTGGACAGGAGAATGAGCAGTTCTTC. It is translated as CSVEVMPGQENEQFF.

This clonotype was seen at least ten times. V usage is TRBV29-1 and J usage is TRBJ2-6; D call uncertain. CDR1 is SQVTM, CDR2 ANQGSEA, per germline. Trimming took 1 base from V and 0 from J, leaving 10 bases between them. This CDR3 is 16 amino acids long. The CDR3 DNA follows: TGCAGCGTTGAAGGTAAAGGGTCCTCTGGGGCCAACGTCCTGACTTTC. This sequence encodes CSVEGKGSSGANVLTF.

This clonotype was seen more than once but under ten times. The chain uses TRBV9 and TRBJ1-4; 7 bases map to TRBD1. The V gene's germline CDR1 is SGDLS and CDR2 YYNGEE. The V and J ends lost 3 bases and 3 bases, in that order; junction bases with no gene match: 5. The CDR3 loop spans 15 amino acids. In DNA form, the CDR3 reads TGTGCCAGCAGCGGAGGGACAGTGGCTAATGAAAAACTGTTTTTT. This translates into CASSGGTVANEKLFF.

This clonotype appeared many times. V usage is TRBV13 and J usage is TRBJ2-1; 7 nucleotides match TRBD2. J was trimmed by 10 bases and V by 2 bases; bases with no gene match: 2. Germline loops: CDR1 PRHDT, CDR2 FYEKMQ (reference sequence). This CDR3 region has 12 residues. The DNA of the CDR3 is TGTGCCAGCAGCTTACAGGGAGGGGAGCAGTTCTTC. Translated, it gives CASSLQGGEQFF.

This clonotype was observed a handful of times. The gene calls are TRBV7-9 and TRBJ2-3, with TRBD2 as a possible D gene (5 bases). Germline V gives CDR1 SEHNR, CDR2 FQNEAQ (reference sequence). The CDR3 spans 15 residues. Trimming cost V 7 bases and J 3 bases, with 17 bases left between them. In DNA form, the CDR3 reads TGTGCCAGCACCAGGACCGGGATGAGGACAGATACGCAGTATTTT. Translated: CASTRTGMRTDTQYF. Supplemented by reference TRBV7-9 and TRBJ2-3, the full variable domain reads DTGVSQNPRHKITKRGQNVTFRCDPISEHNRLYWYRQTLGQGPEFLTYFQNEAQLEKSRLLSDRFSAERPKGSFSTLEIQRTEQGDSAMYLCASTRTGMRTDTQYFGPGTRLTVL.

A few counts support this clonotype. The J gene is TRBJ1-2, the V gene TRBV5-5; the D is unclear. The CDR3 has 15 residues. Trimming took off 0 bases at V and 3 bases at J, with 12 bases between the two ends. In germline, CDR1 is SGHKS, CDR2 YYEKEE (reference sequence). CDR3 residues: CASSLVGGADYGYTF. CDR3 bases: TGTGCCAGCAGCTTGGTTGGTGGCGCGGACTATGGCTACACCTTC.

This clonotype showed up many times. V gene TRBV29-1 combines with J gene TRBJ2-1, with TRBD2 as a possible D gene (5 bases). The germline gives CDR1 SQVTM, CDR2 ANQGSEA. There are 14 residues in the CDR3. V was cut by 5 bases and J by 4 bases, with 15 bases left in between. In DNA, the CDR3 is TGCAGCGTTAGCGGAAGTCGTCTTTACAATGAGCAGTTCTTC. It specifies CSVSGSRLYNEQFF.

The chain has TRBV12-3 or TRBV12-4 and TRBJ2-1, with 13 bases matching TRBD2. V lost 4 bases and J lost 2; bases outside the gene matches: 5. This CDR3 spans 17 amino acids. The CDR3 is CASSSGTSGNTYNEQFF. Here the CDR3 DNA reads TGTGCCAGCAGTTCCGGGACTAGCGGGAATACCTACAATGAGCAGTTCTTC.

The chain has TRBV20-1 and TRBJ2-7; D is uncertain. V shed 2 bases and J shed 4 bases, with 9 bases lying between them. The CDR3 has 12 amino acids. Germline CDR1 reads DFQATT; CDR2 reads SNEGSKA (reference sequence). Here the CDR3 DNA reads TGCAGTGCTAGACGGCAGGAGTACGAGCAGTACTTC. This gives the protein CSARRQEYEQYF.